The 30 T cell receptor beta chains given below trace back to one sample, sequenced in a study of blood T cells in healthy people across ages (dated by TCRdb to about 2015). The method behind the library was 5' RACE. TCRdb names Illumina HiSeq 2500 as the instrument used. A second PCR of roughly 7 to 11 cycles was performed with a sample-barcoded 5' primer and a J-beta primer mix. The raw public data were reprocessed by TCRdb itself: fastp quality trimming at Q25, MiXCR clonotype calling, in-frame beta chains only. Entries are consolidated by CDR3 protein sequence, retaining the most common genes and DNA. The table for this sample lists 710,000 or so distinct CDR3 sequences; about 20% of them were counted only once. The top ten hold less than 25% of the sample. The sequenced sample was blood. These receptors were taken from a man in his 70s in good health.

V usage is TRBV20-1 and J usage is TRBJ2-2, with 8 positions matching TRBD2. The CDR3 has 15 residues. V was clipped by 3 bases and J by 6 bases; unmatched bases: 9. Germline-derived CDR1 and CDR2 are DFQATT and SNEGSKA (reference sequence). CDR3 sequence reads: CSARDWLAGSGELFF. The CDR3 DNA follows: TGCAGTGCTAGGGATTGGCTAGCGGGTTCCGGGGAGCTGTTTTTT.

Ten or more counts support this clonotype. The gene calls are TRBV12-3 or TRBV12-4 and TRBJ1-6; D not resolved. V lost 2 bases, J lost 0 bases, and 2 bases lay in between. The CDR3 covers 14 residues. The CDR3 bases are TGTGCCAGCAGTTTAAGCTCCTATAATTCACCCCTCCACTTT. Amino acids: CASSLSSYNSPLHF.

J is TRBJ2-1 and V is TRBV3-1; no firm D call. TRBJ2-7 matches the DNA end more closely, so the J call is doubtful. Germline CDR1 reads LGHDT; CDR2 reads YNNKEL (reference sequence). The CDR3 has 12 amino acids. CDR3 coding DNA: TGTGCCAGCAGCCAAATAGGTTGCGAGCAGTACGTC. Its protein is CASSQIGCEQYV.

The chain carries TRBV7-7 and TRBJ2-3, with D unclear. Germline V gene data show CDR1 as SSHAT and CDR2 as FNYEAQ (reference sequence). The CDR3 covers 15 residues. Trimming pared 1 base from V and 6 bases from J, leaving 14 bases between. The CDR3 is CASSLGLAARDTQYF. The CDR3 bases are TGTGCCAGCAGCTTAGGATTGGCGGCCCGGGATACGCAGTATTTT.

The V call is TRBV4-3, the J call TRBJ1-2, with 11 bases aligning to TRBD1. V shed 4 bases and J 6 bases; nucleotides not matched to a gene: 7. The germline V gene has CDR1 LGHNA and CDR2 YSLEER. This CDR3 contains 15 residues. The CDR3 here is CASSRGQGASHGYTF. CDR3 nucleotides: TGCGCCAGCAGCCGAGGACAGGGGGCTTCGCATGGCTACACCTTC.

V is TRBV20-1 and J is TRBJ2-1; 8 bases match TRBD2. Judging by the DNA end, TRBJ2-7 fits better; the J call may be wrong. The germline V gene has CDR1 DFQATT and CDR2 SNEGSKA (reference sequence). CDR3 length: 14 residues. CDR3 in DNA: TGCAGTGCTCCTGGACTAGCCCAACCCTACGAGCAGTACTTC. Residues: CSAPGLAQPYEQYF.

The V call is TRBV12-3 or TRBV12-4, the J call TRBJ1-2, with 7 bases that match TRBD1. The CDR3 spans 13 residues. V lost 6 bases, J lost 4 bases, and 5 bases stayed unmatched. For the CDR3, the DNA is TGTGCCAGCAGCGGGACAGAGGGCTATGGCTACACCTTC. Its translation is CASSGTEGYGYTF.

The count of this clonotype is one. The chain recombines TRBV19 with TRBJ2-1, with D possibly matching TRBD2 (5 bases). CDR3 length equals 14 residues. Trimming shortened V by 5 bases and J by 8 bases, and 16 bases separated the two germline ends. Germline V gives CDR1 LNHDA, CDR2 SQIVND (reference sequence). The CDR3 here is CASSPFQVSDEQFF. CDR3 DNA: TGTGCCAGTAGTCCCTTCCAGGTTAGCGATGAGCAGTTCTTC.

The V call is TRBV4-3, the J call TRBJ2-5, with 11 bases lining up with TRBD2. CDR3 length: 16 amino acids. The J segment lost 7 bases and the V segment lost 3 bases, leaving 10 bases of the junction unmatched. From germline, CDR1 is LGHNA and CDR2 YSLEER. DNA of the CDR3: TGCGCCAGCAGCCAGGAACTAGCGGGAGAGAGGGTGACCCAGTACTTC. It is translated as CASSQELAGERVTQYF.

A few counts support this clonotype. J is TRBJ2-7 and V is TRBV7-3; 8 bases are a match to TRBD1. This CDR3 comprises 15 residues. V was pared by 4 bases and J by 7 bases, with 12 bases of the junction left unmatched. Looked up from germline, CDR1 is SGHTA and CDR2 is FQGTGA. For the CDR3, the DNA is TGTGCCAGCAGCTCGCGGGACAGGCAGTTTGGTGAGCAGTACGTC. Encoded protein: CASSSRDRQFGEQYV.

In this sample, this clonotype turned up a few times. This rearrangement joins TRBV28 to TRBJ2-1, with D possibly TRBD2 on 5 matching bases. V was clipped by 9 bases and J by 4 bases, with 13 bases between them. This CDR3 region has 13 residues. Germline CDR1 reads MDHEN; CDR2 reads SYDVKM. The CDR3 sequence is CASARTAYNEQFF. CDR3 in DNA: TGTGCCAGTGCCCGGACTGCTTACAATGAGCAGTTCTTC.

This clonotype was picked up a small number of times. The CDR3 DNA follows: TGCGCCAGCAGCTTAGGTTATACGGGGCAGTTCGAAGCTTTCTTT. Translation gives CASSLGYTGQFEAFF. The rearrangement uses TRBV5-1 and TRBJ1-1; the D gene is possibly TRBD1 (5 bases). V was cut by 2 bases and J by 8 bases, with 19 bases left in between. The CDR3 runs 15 residues. Germline V gene sequence: CDR1 SGHRS, CDR2 YFSETQ.

This clonotype has a count of ten or more. CDR3 sequence: CASSPDRGETQYF. CDR3 coding DNA: TGTGCCAGCAGCCCGGACAGAGGAGAGACCCAGTACTTC. The V call is TRBV7-2, the J call TRBJ2-5; maybe TRBD1 (6 bases). From germline, CDR1 is SGHTA and CDR2 FQGNSA. V dropped 5 bases and J dropped 4 bases, with 11 bases sitting between them. This CDR3 contains 13 residues.

This clonotype has just a few counts. The chain joins TRBV29-1 to TRBJ2-1, with 10 nucleotides matching TRBD2. The length of the CDR3 is 18 residues. Germline-derived CDR1 and CDR2 are SQVTM and ANQGSEA. The V and J ends lost 2 bases and 7 bases, in that order; junction bases with no gene match: 17. The CDR3 sequence is CSVERALAGDVSGNEQFF. The CDR3 region has the DNA TGCAGCGTTGAAAGAGCGCTAGCGGGAGACGTGTCGGGGAATGAGCAGTTCTTC.

This rearrangement joins TRBV19 to TRBJ2-7; 10 bases map to TRBD1. Unmatched junction bases numbered 5, after V lost 1 base and J lost 2 bases. Germline V lookup: CDR1 LNHDA, CDR2 SQIVND (reference sequence). There are 16 residues in the CDR3. CDR3 region: CASSIAGTGVAYEQYF. The DNA for the CDR3 is TGTGCCAGTAGTATAGCCGGGACAGGGGTGGCCTACGAGCAGTACTTC.

This clonotype occurred a few times. V gene TRBV20-1 combines with J gene TRBJ2-5, with D perhaps TRBD1 (5 bases). There are 12 residues in the CDR3. V was clipped by 6 bases and J by 3 bases, with 11 bases between them. The germline CDR1 and CDR2 sequences are DFQATT and SNEGSKA (reference sequence). The CDR3 DNA sequence: TGCAGTGCGTACGACAGAAAAGAGACCCAGTACTTC. This sequence encodes CSAYDRKETQYF.

The chain uses TRBV5-1 and TRBJ2-3; the match to TRBD2 covers 8 bases. The CDR3 totals 19 residues. Looked up from germline, CDR1 is SGHRS and CDR2 is YFSETQ. Losses at the gene ends were 2 bases for V and 2 bases for J; bases not matched to a gene: 16. The CDR3 nucleotides read TGCGCCAGCAGCTTCCCTCCGACTGGCAGCGGGGGATCCACAGATACGCAGTATTTT. Translated, it gives CASSFPPTGSGGSTDTQYF.

In this sample, this clonotype turned up a few times. The genes are TRBV20-1 and TRBJ1-2, with 10 bases lining up with TRBD1. Germline-derived CDR1 and CDR2 are DFQATT and SNEGSKA (reference sequence). The CDR3 is 15 residues long. Trimming took 5 bases from V and 5 from J; bases not matched to a gene: 11. CDR3 coding DNA: TGCAGTGCTGCCCCGACAGGGGGCGGTAGGTATGGCTACACCTTC. Amino acids: CSAAPTGGGRYGYTF.

The chain is built from TRBV5-6 and TRBJ2-1, with a possible D match to TRBD1 (6 bases). V gave up 2 bases and J gave up 4 bases, with 13 bases separating them. Germline CDR1 reads SGHDT; CDR2 reads YYEEEE. CDR3 size: 15 residues. The CDR3 DNA sequence: TGTGCCAGCAGCTTTGGGGGCAGGGTTTACAATGAGCAGTTCTTC. Translation: CASSFGGRVYNEQFF.

The chain carries TRBV20-1 and TRBJ2-6, with a tentative D call TRBD1 (6 bases). Trimming shortened V by 5 bases and J by 1 base, and 15 bases separated the two germline ends. The length of the CDR3 is 16 residues. CDR1 is DFQATT, CDR2 SNEGSKA, per germline (reference sequence). CDR3 sequence: CSAHLQGGSGANVLTF. The CDR3 bases are TGCAGTGCTCACTTACAAGGGGGATCTGGGGCCAACGTCCTGACTTTC.

The sample holds many counts of this clonotype. V usage is TRBV6-6 and J usage is TRBJ1-4, with TRBD1 matching over 8 bases. The CDR3 has 14 amino acids. Per germline, CDR1 MNHNY and CDR2 SVGAGI (reference sequence). Losses at the gene ends were 6 bases for V and 8 bases for J; bases not matched to a gene: 8. The CDR3 DNA reads TGTGCCAGCAGCCCTCAGGGGGCAGGCGAAAAACTGTTTTTT. This encodes CASSPQGAGEKLFF.

The sample holds many counts of this clonotype. V gene TRBV11-1 combines with J gene TRBJ2-1; 8 bases are shared with TRBD1. The length of the CDR3 is 18 residues. The V gene end was trimmed by 5 bases and the J gene end by 1 base; junction bases not matched to a gene: 13. Looked up from germline, CDR1 is SGHAT and CDR2 is FQDESV (reference sequence). CDR3: CASSPRQGRDRSYNEQFF. CDR3 bases: TGTGCCAGCAGCCCCAGACAGGGGCGGGATAGATCCTACAATGAGCAGTTCTTC.

This chain uses TRBV5-1 with TRBJ2-5, with no clear D. The CDR3 sequence is 15 residues long. V was pared by 4 bases and J by 5 bases, with 18 bases between. Germline CDR1 reads SGHRS; CDR2 reads YFSETQ. The CDR3 loop reads CASSQSPGHEETQYF. The CDR3 DNA follows: TGCGCCAGCAGCCAATCCCCGGGTCACGAGGAGACCCAGTACTTC.

Of note for this clonotype: This may arise from a read error, as a much more abundant clone is one base away. DNA for the CDR3: TGTGCCAGCAGCTTAGTGCCCGGACACAGGAACTATGGCTACACCTTC. It encodes CASSLVPGHRNYGYTF. This chain connects TRBV7-9 to TRBJ1-2; tentatively, D is TRBD1 (5 bases). The length of the CDR3 is 16 residues. Deletions cut 1 base from V and 2 bases from J, with 14 bases between. Per germline, CDR1 SEHNR and CDR2 FQNEAQ (reference sequence).

A word on this clonotype: This may stem from a read error, because a much larger clone lies one nucleotide away. This sequence joins TRBV11-2 and TRBJ2-1, with D uncertain. Germline V lookup: CDR1 SGHAT, CDR2 FQNNGV. CDR3 length: 13 amino acids. V dropped 1 base and J dropped 9 bases, with 10 bases sitting between them. The chain's CDR3 is CASSLVGLTEQFF. The DNA for the CDR3 is TGTGCCAGCAGCTTAGTGGGTCTTACTGAGCAGTTCTTC.

A few counts support this clonotype. The CDR3 DNA reads as TGTGCCAGCAGCTCCAGAGACAGGTCCTATGGCTACACCTTC. Its translation: CASSSRDRSYGYTF. The chain links TRBV12-3 or TRBV12-4 to TRBJ1-2; a possible D gene is TRBD1 (6 bases). The CDR3 covers 14 residues. V was cut by 6 bases and J by 4 bases, with 15 bases left in between.

The genes are TRBV25-1 and TRBJ2-1, with D perhaps TRBD1 (6 bases). Germline assignment: CDR1 MGHDK and CDR2 SYGVNS. The V and J ends lost 5 bases and 4 bases respectively, with 12 bases between them. The CDR3 extends over 14 amino acids. As DNA, the CDR3 is TGTGCCAGCAGTTCAATCCAGGGGTACAATGAGCAGTTCTTC. It codes for CASSSIQGYNEQFF.

The chain uses TRBV15 and TRBJ1-6, with 7 bases fitting TRBD1. With 8 bases clipped from V and 9 bases from J, the junction kept 7 bases outside the gene matches. Germline V gene data show CDR1 as LNHNV and CDR2 as YYDKDF (reference sequence). CDR3 length equals 13 residues. CDR3 amino acids: CATATGSASPLHF. CDR3 nucleotides: TGTGCCACCGCGACAGGGAGCGCTTCACCCCTCCACTTT.

Turning to this clonotype: The junction and the germline gene differ at one end; a read error may be behind it. The chain employs TRBV12-3 or TRBV12-4 and TRBJ2-3; 8 nucleotides agree with TRBD2. The CDR3 spans 16 residues. The CDR3 reads CASSRLAGLGTDTQCF. CDR3 nucleotide sequence: TGTGCCAGCAGTCGCCTTGCGGGACTAGGCACAGATACGCAGTGTTTT.

The chain combines TRBV2 with TRBJ1-1; possible D gene TRBD1, 6 bases. In germline, CDR1 is SNHLY, CDR2 FYNNEI. The ends were cut back, 8 bases at V and 7 bases at J, with 17 bases in the middle. The CDR3 loop spans 13 amino acids. The CDR3 reads CASGGYREGEAFF. The CDR3 DNA sequence: TGTGCCAGCGGTGGGTACAGGGAGGGTGAAGCTTTCTTT. The complete variable domain, with remaining parts taken from reference TRBV2 and TRBJ1-1, reads EPEVTQTPSHQVTQMGQEVILRCVPISNHLYFYWYRQILGQKVEFLVSFYNNEISEKSEIFDDQFSVERPDGSNFTLKIRSTKLEDSAMYFCASGGYREGEAFFGQGTRLTVV.